The 29 T cell receptor beta chains below all came from one sample that was sequenced in a study of cytomegalovirus exposure and HLA in healthy donors. Use of 60 Vbeta and 13 Jbeta primers characterized the PCR. Repertoires were generated with immunoSEQ multiplex PCR, while TCRdb's copy carries only in-frame clones and drops some. The data contain over 90,000 clones, about 69% of them singletons. Sequencing was carried out using PBMCs. The source of these receptors is a human donor in good health.

The chain is built from TRBV4-1 and TRBJ2-1, with D maybe TRBD2 (6 bases). Germline V lookup: CDR1 MGHRA, CDR2 YSYEKL. The CDR3 length is 15 residues. Between the trimmed V and J ends, which lost 3 bases and 1 base, there was a span of 10 bases. CDR3 sequence (DNA): TGCGCCAGCAGCCACGGGAGTGGGTCCTACAATGAGCAGTTCTTC. This gives the protein CASSHGSGSYNEQFF.

The chain is built from TRBV19 and TRBJ2-6; tentatively, D is TRBD2 (5 bases). V was pared by 0 bases and J by 0 bases, with 9 bases between. Germline loops: CDR1 LNHDA, CDR2 SQIVND (reference sequence). The CDR3 spans 17 residues. CDR3 nucleotide sequence: TGTGCCAGTAGTATAGAGGCCACTAGCTCTGGGGCCAACGTCCTGACTTTC. As protein: CASSIEATSSGANVLTF.

The chain recombines TRBV11-2 with TRBJ2-6; D not resolved. V was pared by 7 bases and J by 4 bases, with 5 bases between. From germline, CDR1 is SGHAT and CDR2 FQNNGV. The CDR3 loop spans 12 amino acids. The DNA for the CDR3 is TGTGCCAGCAATCTCGGGGCCAACGTCCTGACTTTC. This codes for CASNLGANVLTF.

This clone was recorded a few times. The chain couples TRBV5-1 to TRBJ2-3, with 11 bases aligning to TRBD1. The germline CDR1 and CDR2 sequences are SGHRS and YFSETQ. The CDR3 covers 17 residues. V shed 1 base and J 5 bases; nucleotides not matched to a gene: 9. The CDR3 loop is CASSLLGQGDRGDTQYF. The CDR3 DNA is TGCGCCAGCAGCTTGTTGGGACAGGGGGATAGGGGAGATACGCAGTATTTT.

The chain carries TRBV11-3 and TRBJ2-1, with 7 bases aligning to TRBD1. CDR3 length: 14 amino acids. CDR1 is SGHNT and CDR2 is YENEEA in the germline V gene. The trim removed 3 bases at V and 5 bases at J, leaving 4 bases unmatched. CDR3 residues: CASSLYRGNNEQFF. CDR3 bases: TGTGCCAGCAGCTTGTACAGGGGAAACAATGAGCAGTTCTTC. Full variable domain (remainder filled in from reference TRBV11-3 and TRBJ2-1): EAGVVQSPRYKIIEKKQPVAFWCNPISGHNTLYWYLQNLGQGPELLIRYENEEAVDDSQLPKDRFSAERLKGVDSTLKIQPAELGDSAVYLCASSLYRGNNEQFFGPGTRLTVL.

The chain recombines TRBV5-1 with TRBJ2-5; D is possibly TRBD1 (6 bases). Germline V gene data show CDR1 as SGHRS and CDR2 as YFSETQ. The CDR3 loop spans 14 amino acids. The ends were cut back, 3 bases at V and 4 bases at J, with 13 bases in the middle. This chain's CDR3 is CASSSSGQRETQYF. The CDR3 DNA follows: TGCGCCAGCAGCTCCTCCGGACAGAGAGAGACCCAGTACTTC.

The gene calls are TRBV7-2 and TRBJ1-1; D is perhaps TRBD1 (5 bases). Per germline, CDR1 SGHTA and CDR2 FQGNSA. CDR3 length: 15 amino acids. Trimming shortened V by 6 bases and J by 5 bases, and 19 bases separated the two germline ends. CDR3 region: CASREPGVGKTEAFF. The CDR3 region has the DNA TGTGCCAGCAGGGAACCGGGGGTTGGGAAAACTGAAGCTTTCTTT.

V gene TRBV6-1 combines with J gene TRBJ2-7; D gene uncertain. Germline V gene lookup returns CDR1 MNHNS and CDR2 SASEGT. The ends were cut back, 6 bases at V and 0 bases at J, with 6 bases in the middle. There are 12 residues in the CDR3. CDR3 loop: CASRLTSYEQYF. The CDR3 DNA reads as TGTGCCAGCAGACTTACCTCCTACGAGCAGTACTTC.

The chain uses TRBV5-1 and TRBJ2-2; 7 nucleotides line up with TRBD1. Germline V gene lookup returns CDR1 SGHRS and CDR2 YFSETQ. CDR3 length equals 15 residues. V trimming: 4 bases; J trimming: 1 base; junction bases outside the gene matches: 4. This chain's CDR3 is CASSPRTGNTGELFF. Here the CDR3 DNA reads TGCGCCAGCAGCCCTCGGACAGGGAACACCGGGGAGCTGTTTTTT. The full variable domain, with the rest looked up from reference TRBV5-1 and TRBJ2-2, is KAGVTQTPRYLIKTRGQQVTLSCSPISGHRSVSWYQQTPGQGLQFLFEYFSETQRNKGNFPGRFSGRQFSNSRSEMNVSTLELGDSALYLCASSPRTGNTGELFFGEGSRLTVL.

V usage is TRBV19 and J usage is TRBJ2-1; 9 nucleotides line up with TRBD2. The CDR3 runs 13 residues. In germline, CDR1 is LNHDA, CDR2 SQIVND (reference sequence). Trimming removed 4 bases from V and 7 bases from J; junction bases left unmatched: 2. CDR3 sequence (DNA): TGTGCCAGTAGTAGCGGGAGGGGGAATGAGCAGTTCTTC. It translates to CASSSGRGNEQFF.

The genes are TRBV18 and TRBJ1-1; TRBD1 is a possible D gene (6 bases). Germline V gene data show CDR1 as KGHSH and CDR2 as LQKENI. Trimming removed 5 bases at V and 5 bases at J, with 18 bases between. This CDR3 region has 15 residues. The CDR3 bases are TGTGCCAGCTCAATCAAGACAGGCCCTGAGACTGAAGCTTTCTTT. Amino acids: CASSIKTGPETEAFF.

The CDR3 nucleotides are TGTGCCAGCAGCGGAACCCGACCCTCTCCAGCGGGGGGCTACAATGAGCAGTTCTTC. Its translation: CASSGTRPSPAGGYNEQFF. This chain uses TRBV7-9 with TRBJ2-1, with TRBD2 identical over 9 bases. V shed 5 bases, J shed 3 bases, and the junction held 17 bases outside the gene matches. CDR1 and CDR2 (germline): SEHNR, FQNEAQ (reference sequence). The CDR3 is 19 amino acids.

This clone was seen a few times. This rearrangement joins TRBV5-4 to TRBJ1-1, with D possibly TRBD1 on 6 matching bases. Germline CDR1 is SGHNT and CDR2 is YYREEE (reference sequence). The CDR3 has 17 amino acids. Trimming cost V 4 bases and J 1 base, with 20 bases left between them. As DNA, the CDR3 is TGTGCCAGCAGCCAAACTCCGGGACACCTAAGGAACACTGAAGCTTTCTTT. Translated, it gives CASSQTPGHLRNTEAFF.

The chain employs TRBV5-6 and TRBJ2-7, with 7 positions matching TRBD1. The germline CDR1 and CDR2 sequences are SGHDT and YYEEEE. V trimming: 3 bases; J trimming: 0 bases; junction bases outside the gene matches: 9. The CDR3 spans 16 residues. The CDR3 DNA reads TGTGCCAGCAGCTGGGCCGGGACAGCGTCCTCCTACGAGCAGTACTTC. Translated, it gives CASSWAGTASSYEQYF.

This rearrangement joins TRBV4-1 to TRBJ1-1; TRBD1 might be the D (5 bases). CDR3 size: 15 residues. Germline V gives CDR1 MGHRA, CDR2 YSYEKL. V lost 0 bases, J lost 10 bases, and 18 bases lay in between. CDR3 protein: CASSQEVTYDSGAFF. As DNA, the CDR3 is TGCGCCAGCAGCCAAGAAGTCACCTATGACAGTGGAGCTTTCTTT.

The chain is built from TRBV15 and TRBJ1-5, with 9 bases fitting TRBD1. The V segment lost 9 bases and the J segment 4 bases; nucleotides outside the gene matches: 7. The CDR3 totals 14 residues. The germline V gene has CDR1 LNHNV and CDR2 YYDKDF (reference sequence). CDR3 in amino acids: CATNGQGSNQPQHF. The CDR3 DNA follows: TGTGCCACTAACGGACAGGGGTCTAATCAGCCCCAGCATTTT.

This sequence joins TRBV6-5 and TRBJ2-7; TRBD2 agrees at 8 bases. With V trimmed by 0 bases and J by 5 bases, 3 bases remained unmatched. The CDR3 contains 14 residues. The germline gives CDR1 MNHEY, CDR2 SVGAGI. The CDR3 reads CASSYSGTRDEQYF. In DNA, the CDR3 is TGTGCCAGCAGTTACTCAGGGACTAGAGACGAGCAGTACTTC.

V is TRBV7-2 and J is TRBJ2-5; possibly TRBD1 for D (6 bases). The CDR3 runs 14 residues. Germline lookup yields CDR1 SGHTA and CDR2 FQGNSA. Trimming shortened V by 2 bases and J by 2 bases, and 9 bases separated the two germline ends. The CDR3 coding sequence is TGTGCCAGCAGCTTATTCGGACAGCAAGAGACCCAGTACTTC. Translating gives CASSLFGQQETQYF. Together with reference TRBV7-2 and TRBJ2-5, the CDR3 gives the full variable domain: GAGVSQSPSNKVTEKGKDVELRCDPISGHTALYWYRQSLGQGLEFLIYFQGNSAPDKSGLPSDRFSAERTGGSVSTLTIQRTQQEDSAVYLCASSLFGQQETQYFGPGTRLLVL.

The chain is built from TRBV28 and TRBJ1-2; 11 bases align to TRBD1. V shed 9 bases and J 7 bases; nucleotides not matched to a gene: 13. The CDR3 sequence is 15 residues long. Germline V lookup: CDR1 MDHEN, CDR2 SYDVKM. CDR3 protein: CASEVADRGRSGYTF. The CDR3 region has the DNA TGTGCCAGTGAAGTAGCGGACAGGGGGCGTTCTGGCTACACCTTC.

This chain connects TRBV12-5 to TRBJ2-3, with TRBD2 matching over 8 bases. Germline-derived CDR1 and CDR2 are LGHNT and FRNRAP. The CDR3 totals 13 residues. V was clipped by 7 bases and J by 0 bases; unmatched bases: 0. CDR3 protein: CASERESTDTQYF. The CDR3 DNA sequence: TGTGCTAGTGAGCGGGAGAGCACAGATACGCAGTATTTT.

V and J are TRBV5-1 and TRBJ1-4; D perhaps matches TRBD1 (5 bases). CDR3 size: 15 residues. The V and J ends lost 0 bases and 5 bases respectively, with 11 bases between them. Germline values: CDR1 SGHRS, CDR2 YFSETQ. CDR3 DNA: TGCGCCAGCAGCTTGGCCACAGGACCAAATGAAAAACTGTTTTTT. This sequence encodes CASSLATGPNEKLFF.

The table lists this clone with a few counts. V and J are TRBV20-1 and TRBJ2-7; TRBD1 is a possible D gene (5 bases). The CDR3 is 11 residues long. Germline-derived CDR1 and CDR2 are DFQATT and SNEGSKA (reference sequence). Trimming removed 3 bases from V and 6 bases from J, with 9 bases in between. CDR3 residues: CSARGRAEQYF. DNA for the CDR3: TGCAGTGCTAGGGGCAGGGCCGAGCAGTACTTC.

The CDR3 nucleotides read TGCAGCGTTGAAAGGGGAACTAGCGGGAGGACCGGGGAGCTGTTTTTT. Translation: CSVERGTSGRTGELFF. V usage is TRBV29-1 and J usage is TRBJ2-2; 12 nucleotides align to TRBD2. Germline assignment: CDR1 SQVTM and CDR2 ANQGSEA. The CDR3 is 16 amino acids. Trimming at V came to 2 bases and at J to 5 bases, leaving 6 bases not matched to a gene.

This sequence joins TRBV4-1 and TRBJ1-5, with TRBD1 matching over 9 bases. The CDR3 spans 15 residues. Germline V gene sequence: CDR1 MGHRA, CDR2 YSYEKL. The trim removed 3 bases at V and 4 bases at J, leaving 4 bases unmatched. CDR3 sequence: CASSHRTGENQPQHF. As DNA, the CDR3 is TGCGCCAGCAGCCATAGGACAGGGGAGAATCAGCCCCAGCATTTT.

The chain employs TRBV9 and TRBJ1-2; D gene ambiguous. Trimming took off 6 bases at V and 0 bases at J, with 24 bases between the two ends. The germline V gene has CDR1 SGDLS and CDR2 YYNGEE. This CDR3 contains 18 residues. The CDR3 DNA reads as TGTGCCAGCACCCACGGCAAGGTCCTACCAGACACTAACTATGGCTACACCTTC. Its translation: CASTHGKVLPDTNYGYTF. The complete variable domain, with remaining parts taken from reference TRBV9 and TRBJ1-2, reads DSGVTQTPKHLITATGQRVTLRCSPRSGDLSVYWYQQSLDQGLQFLIQYYNGEERAKGNILERFSAQQFPDLHSELNLSSLELGDSALYFCASTHGKVLPDTNYGYTFGSGTRLTVV.

V usage is TRBV5-1 and J usage is TRBJ2-2, with 7 bases identical to TRBD2. J was trimmed by 1 base and V by 4 bases; bases with no gene match: 4. Germline loops: CDR1 SGHRS, CDR2 YFSETQ. CDR3 length: 15 residues. Here the CDR3 DNA reads TGCGCCAGCAGCCCGGGAGGATGGAACACCGGGGAGCTGTTTTTT. Translated, it gives CASSPGGWNTGELFF.

The gene calls are TRBV5-6 and TRBJ1-5; 7 bases map to TRBD1. This CDR3 is 16 amino acids long. Germline CDR1 is SGHDT and CDR2 is YYEEEE. With 4 bases clipped from V and 4 bases from J, the junction kept 11 bases outside the gene matches. Here the CDR3 reads CASSLQRGQANQPQHF. CDR3 nucleotides: TGTGCCAGCAGCCTACAACGAGGACAGGCTAATCAGCCCCAGCATTTT.

V is TRBV4-1 and J is TRBJ2-1; 9 positions match TRBD2. The ends lost 4 bases at V and 7 bases at J; junction bases unmatched: 8. The CDR3 is 15 residues long. Germline CDR1 and CDR2: MGHRA and YSYEKL. For the CDR3, the DNA is TGCGCCAGCAGCCCAGTCGAGCGGGAGGAGAATGAGCAGTTCTTC. Translation: CASSPVEREENEQFF.

This clone was observed a few times. V is TRBV7-8 and J is TRBJ2-5, with TRBD2 as a possible D gene (6 bases). CDR1 is SGHVS, CDR2 FQNEAQ, per germline. CDR3 size: 15 residues. The V and J ends lost 5 bases and 2 bases respectively, with 15 bases between them. DNA of the CDR3: TGTGCCAGCAGCCTTGACAGCGGGCAGCAAGAGACCCAGTACTTC. Protein: CASSLDSGQQETQYF.